This TCR beta chain was sequenced in a study of CD8+CD57+ T cells in acquired aplastic anemia. Turning to the study itself: Across the sorted CD4+ and CD8+ cells, DNA amounts averaged about 3.1 ug. On average, healthy donors gave approximately 9.9 million reads for CD4+ cells.

This clonotype was picked up many times. According to the study, genomic DNA was the template for TCR beta VDJ and CDR3 profiling. MiXCR was run by TCRdb on the reads, yielding one entry per CDR3 protein. The repertoire holds about 110,000 distinct CDR3 sequences, with 40% to 65% as singletons. Specimen: sorted CD4+, CD8+, or CD8+CD57+ T cells (not recorded which) from PBMCs. The sequence was obtained from a human donor in good health, serving as a control.

The CDR3 DNA is TGTGCCAGCAGTGGAGGGGGGGGTTTCTACGAGCAGTACTTC. Protein product: CASSGGGGFYEQYF. The rearrangement uses TRBV6-1 and TRBJ2-7; maybe TRBD2 (7 bases). V was clipped by 4 bases and J by 3 bases, with 13 bases between them. Germline CDR1 MNHNS, CDR2 SASEGT. CDR3 length equals 14 residues.